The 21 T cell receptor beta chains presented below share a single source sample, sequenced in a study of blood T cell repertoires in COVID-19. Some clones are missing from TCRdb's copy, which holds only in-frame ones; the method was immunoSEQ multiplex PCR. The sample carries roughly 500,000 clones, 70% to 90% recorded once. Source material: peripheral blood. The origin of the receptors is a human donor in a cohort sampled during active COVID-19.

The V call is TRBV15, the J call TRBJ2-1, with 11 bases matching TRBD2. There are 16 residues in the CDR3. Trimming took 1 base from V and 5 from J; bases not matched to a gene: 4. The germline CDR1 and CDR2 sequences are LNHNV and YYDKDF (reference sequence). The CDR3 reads CATSRGVAGGDNEQFF. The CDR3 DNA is TGTGCCACCAGCAGAGGGGTAGCGGGAGGGGACAATGAGCAGTTCTTC.

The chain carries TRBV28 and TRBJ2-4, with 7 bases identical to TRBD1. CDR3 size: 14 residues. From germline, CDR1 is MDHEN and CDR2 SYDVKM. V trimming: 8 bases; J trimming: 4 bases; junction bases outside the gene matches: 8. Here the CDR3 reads CASGQGGAKNIQYF. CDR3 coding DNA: TGTGCCAGCGGGCAAGGGGGCGCGAAAAACATTCAGTACTTC.

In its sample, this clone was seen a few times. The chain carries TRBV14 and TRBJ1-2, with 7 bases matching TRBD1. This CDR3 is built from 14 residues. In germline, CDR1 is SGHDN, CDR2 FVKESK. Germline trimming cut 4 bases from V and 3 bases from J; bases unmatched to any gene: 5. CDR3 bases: TGTGCCAGCAGCCCAGGGGGACCCTACTATGGCTACACCTTC. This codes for CASSPGGPYYGYTF.

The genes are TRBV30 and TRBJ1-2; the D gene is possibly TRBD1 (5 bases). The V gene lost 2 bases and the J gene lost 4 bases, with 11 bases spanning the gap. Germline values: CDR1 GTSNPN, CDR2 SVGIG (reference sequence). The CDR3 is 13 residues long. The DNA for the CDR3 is TGTGCCTGGAGTAACGGGGGGACCTATGGCTACACCTTC. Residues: CAWSNGGTYGYTF.

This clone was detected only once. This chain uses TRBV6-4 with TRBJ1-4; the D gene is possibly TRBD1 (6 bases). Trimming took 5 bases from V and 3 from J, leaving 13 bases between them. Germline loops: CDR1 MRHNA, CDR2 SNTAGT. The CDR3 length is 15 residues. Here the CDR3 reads CASSNTGLPNEKLFF. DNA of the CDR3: TGTGCCAGCAGTAATACAGGGCTGCCTAATGAAAAACTGTTTTTT.

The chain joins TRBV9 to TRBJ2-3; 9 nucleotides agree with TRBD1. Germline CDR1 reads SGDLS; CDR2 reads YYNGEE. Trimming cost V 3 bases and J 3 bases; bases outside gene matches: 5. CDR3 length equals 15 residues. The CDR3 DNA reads TGTGCCAGCAGCGCCGGGGACAGGGCGACAGATACGCAGTATTTT. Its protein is CASSAGDRATDTQYF.

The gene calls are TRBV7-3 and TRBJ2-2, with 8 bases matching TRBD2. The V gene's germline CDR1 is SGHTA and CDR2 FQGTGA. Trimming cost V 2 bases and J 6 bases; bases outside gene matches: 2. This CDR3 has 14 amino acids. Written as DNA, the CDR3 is TGTGCCAGCAGCTTACAAGCGGGAGCCGGGGAGCTGTTTTTT. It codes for CASSLQAGAGELFF. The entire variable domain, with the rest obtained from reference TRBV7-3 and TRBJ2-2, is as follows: GAGVSQTPSNKVTEKGKYVELRCDPISGHTALYWYRQSLGQGPEFLIYFQGTGAADDSGLPNDRFFAVRPEGSVSTLKIQRTERGDSAVYLCASSLQAGAGELFFGEGSRLTVL.

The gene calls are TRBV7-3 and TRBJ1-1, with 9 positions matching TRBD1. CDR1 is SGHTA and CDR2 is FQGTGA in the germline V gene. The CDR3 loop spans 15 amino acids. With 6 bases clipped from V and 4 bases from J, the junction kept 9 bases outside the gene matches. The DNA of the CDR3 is TGTGCCAGCAGACCAACAGGGGGCGTCCCCACTGAAGCTTTCTTT. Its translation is CASRPTGGVPTEAFF.

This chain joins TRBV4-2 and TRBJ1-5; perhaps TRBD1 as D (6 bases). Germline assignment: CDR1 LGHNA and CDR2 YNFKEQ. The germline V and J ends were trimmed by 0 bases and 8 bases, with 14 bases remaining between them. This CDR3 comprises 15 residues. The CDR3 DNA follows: TGTGCCAGCAGCCAAGATTTGGGAGGGGGTAAGCCCCAGCATTTT. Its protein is CASSQDLGGGKPQHF.

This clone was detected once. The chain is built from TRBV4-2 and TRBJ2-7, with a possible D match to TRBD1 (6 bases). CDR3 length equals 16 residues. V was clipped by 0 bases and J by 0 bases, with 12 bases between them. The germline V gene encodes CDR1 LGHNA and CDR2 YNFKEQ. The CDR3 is CASSQDRQVRSYEQYF. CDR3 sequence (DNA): TGTGCCAGCAGCCAAGATCGACAGGTCCGCTCCTACGAGCAGTACTTC.

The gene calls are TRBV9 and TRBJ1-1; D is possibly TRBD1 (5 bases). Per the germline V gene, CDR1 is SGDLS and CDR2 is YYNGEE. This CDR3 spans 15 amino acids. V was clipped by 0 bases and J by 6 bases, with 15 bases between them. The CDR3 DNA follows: TGTGCCAGCAGCGTAGGAGGTCAGGGCTTGGCTGAAGCTTTCTTT. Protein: CASSVGGQGLAEAFF.

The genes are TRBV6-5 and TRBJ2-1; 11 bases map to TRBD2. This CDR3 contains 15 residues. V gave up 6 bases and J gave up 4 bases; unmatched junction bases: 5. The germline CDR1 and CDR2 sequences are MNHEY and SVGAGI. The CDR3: CASSRGTSGYNEQFF. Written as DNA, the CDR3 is TGTGCCAGCAGCCGCGGGACTAGCGGATACAATGAGCAGTTCTTC.

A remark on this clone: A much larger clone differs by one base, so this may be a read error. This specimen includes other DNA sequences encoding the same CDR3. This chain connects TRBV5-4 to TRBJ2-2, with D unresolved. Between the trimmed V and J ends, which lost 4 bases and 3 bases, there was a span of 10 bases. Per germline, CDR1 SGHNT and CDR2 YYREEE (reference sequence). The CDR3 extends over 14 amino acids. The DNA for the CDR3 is TGTGCCAGCAGCATCGATAGCTACACCGGGGAGCTGTTTTTT. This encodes CASSIDSYTGELFF.

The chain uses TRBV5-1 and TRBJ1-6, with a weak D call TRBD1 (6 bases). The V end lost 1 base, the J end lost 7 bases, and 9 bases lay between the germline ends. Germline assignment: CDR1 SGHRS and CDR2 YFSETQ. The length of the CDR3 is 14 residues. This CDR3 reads CASSLRQENSPLHF. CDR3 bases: TGCGCCAGCAGCTTGAGACAGGAAAATTCACCCCTCCACTTT.

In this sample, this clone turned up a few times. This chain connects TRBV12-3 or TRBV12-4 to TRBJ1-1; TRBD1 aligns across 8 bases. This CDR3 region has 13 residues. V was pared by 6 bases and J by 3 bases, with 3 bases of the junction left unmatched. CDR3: CASRYRGDTEAFF. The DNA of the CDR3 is TGTGCCAGCAGGTACAGGGGGGACACTGAAGCTTTCTTT.

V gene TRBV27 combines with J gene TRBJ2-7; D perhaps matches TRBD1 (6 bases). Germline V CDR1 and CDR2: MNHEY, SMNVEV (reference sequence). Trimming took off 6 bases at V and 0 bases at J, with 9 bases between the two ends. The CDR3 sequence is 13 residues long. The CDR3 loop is CASRGQSSYEQYF. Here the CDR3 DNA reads TGTGCCAGCAGAGGACAGAGCTCCTACGAGCAGTACTTC.

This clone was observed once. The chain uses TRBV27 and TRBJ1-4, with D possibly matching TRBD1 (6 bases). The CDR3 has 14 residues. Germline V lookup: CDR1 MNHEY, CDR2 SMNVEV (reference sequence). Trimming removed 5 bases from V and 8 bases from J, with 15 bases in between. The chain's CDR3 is CASSGGGLGEKLFF. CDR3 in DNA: TGTGCCAGCAGTGGGGGGGGGCTTGGGGAAAAACTGTTTTTT.

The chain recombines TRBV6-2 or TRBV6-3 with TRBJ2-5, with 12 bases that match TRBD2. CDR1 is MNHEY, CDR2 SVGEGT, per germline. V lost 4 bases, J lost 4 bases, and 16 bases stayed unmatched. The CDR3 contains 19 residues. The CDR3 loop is CASSFPPSGRAEEGETQYF. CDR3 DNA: TGTGCCAGCAGTTTCCCTCCTAGCGGGAGGGCCGAGGAAGGAGAGACCCAGTACTTC.

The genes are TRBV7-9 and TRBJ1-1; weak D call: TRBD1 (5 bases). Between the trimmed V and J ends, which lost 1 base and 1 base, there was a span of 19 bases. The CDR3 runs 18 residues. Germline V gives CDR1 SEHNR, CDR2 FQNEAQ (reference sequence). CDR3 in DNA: TGTGCCAGCAGCTTAGGGCGAGGAAGGGGAACAGGGAACACTGAAGCTTTCTTT. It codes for CASSLGRGRGTGNTEAFF.

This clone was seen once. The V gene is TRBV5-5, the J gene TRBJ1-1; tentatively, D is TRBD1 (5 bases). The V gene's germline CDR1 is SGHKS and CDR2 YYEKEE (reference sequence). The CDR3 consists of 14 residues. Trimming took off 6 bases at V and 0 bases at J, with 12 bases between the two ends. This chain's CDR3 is CASIAGLMNTEAFF. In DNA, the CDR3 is TGTGCCAGCATTGCGGGACTTATGAACACTGAAGCTTTCTTT. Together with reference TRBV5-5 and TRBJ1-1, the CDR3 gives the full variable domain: DAGVTQSPTHLIKTRGQQVTLRCSPISGHKSVSWYQQVLGQGPQFIFQYYEKEERGRGNFPDRFSARQFPNYSSELNVNALLLGDSALYLCASIAGLMNTEAFFGQGTRLTVV.

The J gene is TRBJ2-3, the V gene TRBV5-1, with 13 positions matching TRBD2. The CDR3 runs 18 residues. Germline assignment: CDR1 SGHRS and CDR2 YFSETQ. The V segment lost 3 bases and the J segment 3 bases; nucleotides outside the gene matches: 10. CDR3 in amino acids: CASSWITSGRASTDTQYF. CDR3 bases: TGCGCCAGCAGCTGGATTACTAGCGGGAGGGCATCAACAGATACGCAGTATTTT.